One T cell receptor (beta chain) is described in this entry. This table comes from immunoSEQ multiplex PCR, and its TCRdb copy is limited to in-frame clones, with some not included. The top ten clones hold around 0.15% of a sample with millions of clones, just over 90% of them seen once. This entry belongs to a study of shared clonotypes between healthy human individuals. Caucasian adults living in Nashville, Tennessee, provided all samples. The CD4+ fraction was divided into a CD45RA+ naive subset and a CD45RA-negative memory subset. This CDR3 contains 14 residues. Trimming removed 1 base from V and 12 bases from J; junction bases left unmatched: 6. The germline gives CDR1 LNHDA, CDR2 SQIVND (reference sequence).

The chain employs TRBV19 and TRBJ1-6; TRBD1 agrees at 7 bases. Material for sequencing was naive CD4+ T cells sorted from blood. Noted subset: CD45RA+ positively selected. The receptor comes from a man aged 18-30 years in good health. The CDR3 loop reads CASSIGDSMGPLHF. The CDR3, as DNA: TGTGCCAGTAGTATAGGGGACAGTATGGGACCCCTCCACTTT.